This T cell receptor (beta chain) is from a study of T cell responses to AZD1222 COVID-19 vaccine (dated by TCRdb to about 2021). In terms of the full investigation: AZD1222 recipients whose second dose came at about 4 weeks and those whose second dose came at about 12 weeks were combined into one group, since spike-specific TCR depth and breadth did not differ between the two schedules. A total of 233 trial participants underwent TCR sequencing, of whom more than 200 had received two doses of AZD1222 and around 25 had received two doses of the MenACWY control vaccine. Trial participants were enrolled into age subgroups of 18-55, 56-69 and 70-plus years, which contained 148, 28 and 57 TCR-sequenced participants, respectively. Broad study findings and their caveats: The whole spike protein was spanned by vaccine-associated CD4 TCRs, and dominant responses were seen in regions 160-218 and 743-854. In the small 56-69-year group, the increase in depth fell short of significance, most likely because of low power. Participants were mostly white British and included more females than males, and it was suggested by the authors that clonal diversity may have been underestimated. Nearly half of unique spike-specific TCRs reportedly recognized epitopes outside regions mutated in the B.1.351 and B.1.1.7 variants. No day 14 peak-response samples were available, so repertoires were characterized only after the peak T cell response. A significant rise in spike-specific TCR breadth and depth was observed after two AZD1222 doses relative to day 0 and relative to MenACWY recipients. Conclusions about previously exposed vaccinees are limited because only five to seven AZD1222 recipients were SARS-CoV-2 seropositive at baseline.

With regard to this clone: Its antigen remains unidentified. Base qualities are not at hand, and no much larger clone is one base apart.

The CDR3 contains 13 residues, cysteine and phenylalanine counted. CDR3 DNA only is kept here, 39 bases in frame from base 1. V is clipped by 4 bases and J by 5 bases, and the sequence between their germline boundaries is 11 bases long. The CDR3 regions of human TCRbeta chains were analyzed by immunosequencing. From the authors' description of their analysis: Repertoire TCRs were checked for matches against a reference library of SARS-CoV-2-specific TCRs that had been generated using the MIRA antigen-specificity platform. Breadth was defined as the fraction of unique TCRs that were SARS-CoV-2-associated, and depth was defined as the fraction of total T cells that were SARS-CoV-2-associated. Using the MIRA data, each spike-specific TCR was assigned both to the spike region to which the TCR was reactive and to a CD4 or CD8 class. Log10-transformed breadth and depth values were compared by one-way ANOVA with Sidak's multiple comparisons tests. What TCRdb holds here is the immuneACCESS table cut down to in-frame rearrangements. Part of the clones is not present; checked against another copy, under half of the missing clones reflect an unresolved V gene, and the others are unexplained. The D gene and trimming were derived from the DNA, and the V and J assignments and clone size from that table. The sample table shows around 110,000 clones, and about 92% are seen once. Of the sample, about 2.7% is held by the ten largest clones.

The time point label of this sample denotes: baseline before first vaccination. Vaccinee samples were obtained from the UK trials COV001 and COV002, which included a single-blind randomized controlled phase 2/3 trial of AZD1222 (ChAdOx1 nCoV-19) in healthy adults. Trial participant PBMC samples were collected at day 0 and day 28 after the second dose for TCRbeta chain sequencing. The sample consisted of peripheral blood, taken on day 0 of AZD1222 vaccination. The sequence was collected from an adult in good health. This chain joins TRBV12-3 or TRBV12-4 to TRBJ2-5, with an unclear D gene assignment. The DNA sequence follows: TGTGCCAGCAGTTGGGCAGATATCGAGACCCAGTACTTC. This gives the protein CASSWADIETQYF.